The rows below give T cell receptor beta chains drawn from one sample of a study of memory CD8 T cells in hepatitis C reinfection. Profiling relied on immunoSEQ multiplex PCR, and the TCRdb table lists in-frame clones only, not all of them. The data show some 44,000 clones, 75% to 90% seen once. Sequenced input: naive CD8+ T cells sorted from blood. All receptors come from a young man with hepatitis C virus infection. Both conserved end residues are part of each CDR3. D genes are given only for firm matches. Clone size is stated in some rows and not others, as once, few, many or a class when expanded.

J gene: TRBJ2-5; D gene: TRBD2; V gene: TRBV13; clone size: -; CDR3 protein: CASSLGLAGGGETQYF; CDR3 DNA: TGTGCCAGCAGCCTGGGACTAGCGGGAGGTGGTGAGACCCAGTACTTC
J gene: TRBJ2-2; D gene: -; V gene: TRBV7-9; clone size: -; CDR3 protein: CASSLYRSNTGELFF; CDR3 DNA: TGTGCCAGCAGCTTATACAGATCGAACACCGGGGAGCTGTTTTTT
J gene: TRBJ2-7; D gene: TRBD1; V gene: TRBV28; clone size: -; CDR3 protein: CASMGQPTYEQYF; CDR3 DNA: TGTGCCAGCATGGGACAGCCAACCTACGAGCAGTACTTC
J gene: TRBJ1-5; D gene: -; V gene: TRBV19; clone size: -; CDR3 protein: CASQGTLGGSNQPQHF; CDR3 DNA: TGTGCCAGCCAGGGGACATTGGGGGGGAGCAATCAGCCCCAGCATTTT
J gene: TRBJ2-2; D gene: TRBD2; V gene: TRBV29-1; clone size: -; CDR3 protein: CSVEWASGRAPGELFF; CDR3 DNA: TGCAGCGTTGAATGGGCTAGCGGGAGGGCGCCCGGGGAGCTGTTTTTT
J gene: TRBJ2-7; D gene: -; V gene: TRBV10-1; clone size: once; CDR3 protein: CASSERNGEYEQYF; CDR3 DNA: TGCGCCAGCAGTGAGAGAAACGGGGAATACGAGCAGTACTTC
J gene: TRBJ1-2; D gene: TRBD1; V gene: TRBV4-3; clone size: -; CDR3 protein: CASSHLQGNGEGYTF; CDR3 DNA: TGCGCCAGCAGCCACCTACAGGGGAATGGTGAGGGCTACACCTTC
J gene: TRBJ2-1; D gene: -; V gene: TRBV14; clone size: -; CDR3 protein: CASSQQGLSYNEQFF; CDR3 DNA: TGTGCCAGCAGCCAACAGGGGCTCTCCTACAATGAGCAGTTCTTC
J gene: TRBJ2-7; D gene: -; V gene: TRBV27; clone size: -; CDR3 protein: CASTPREGYEQYF; CDR3 DNA: TGTGCCAGCACCCCCAGGGAAGGATACGAGCAGTACTTC
J gene: TRBJ1-5; D gene: -; V gene: TRBV19; clone size: -; CDR3 protein: CASREPGREQPQHF; CDR3 DNA: TGTGCCAGTAGGGAGCCAGGGCGGGAGCAGCCCCAGCATTTT
J gene: TRBJ2-3; D gene: TRBD1; V gene: TRBV4-1; clone size: once; CDR3 protein: CASSPGQGTDTQYF; CDR3 DNA: TGCGCCAGCAGCCCGGGACAGGGGACAGATACGCAGTATTTT
J gene: TRBJ1-1; D gene: -; V gene: TRBV28; clone size: -; CDR3 protein: CASSSAGVTEAFF; CDR3 DNA: TGTGCCAGCAGCTCAGCGGGAGTCACTGAAGCTTTCTTT
J gene: TRBJ2-1; D gene: -; V gene: TRBV7-2; clone size: -; CDR3 protein: CASSLGSSGNEQFF; CDR3 DNA: TGTGCCAGCAGCTTAGGGAGCAGCGGGAATGAGCAGTTCTTC
J gene: TRBJ1-4; D gene: -; V gene: TRBV19; clone size: -; CDR3 protein: CASSNPGSGDEKLFF; CDR3 DNA: TGTGCCAGTAGTAACCCGGGCTCAGGGGATGAAAAACTGTTTTTT
J gene: TRBJ2-3; D gene: TRBD2; V gene: TRBV9; clone size: once; CDR3 protein: CASSVDWSGGSTDTQYF; CDR3 DNA: TGTGCCAGCAGCGTAGATTGGAGCGGGGGGAGCACAGATACGCAGTATTTT
J gene: TRBJ2-7; D gene: -; V gene: TRBV27; clone size: -; CDR3 protein: CASSFSLIAGPGEQYF; CDR3 DNA: TGTGCCAGCAGTTTCTCCCTTATCGCAGGGCCTGGTGAGCAGTACTTC
J gene: TRBJ2-2; D gene: TRBD2; V gene: TRBV11-3; clone size: -; CDR3 protein: CASREGNTGELFF; CDR3 DNA: TGTGCCAGCCGGGAGGGGAACACCGGGGAGCTGTTTTTT
J gene: TRBJ1-2; D gene: -; V gene: TRBV5-1; clone size: -; CDR3 protein: CASSFGTHDYGYTF; CDR3 DNA: TGCGCCAGCAGCTTCGGGACTCACGACTATGGCTACACCTTC
J gene: TRBJ2-3; D gene: TRBD1; V gene: TRBV9; clone size: -; CDR3 protein: CASSASGTVAFGDTQYF; CDR3 DNA: TGTGCCAGCAGCGCCTCCGGGACAGTGGCCTTTGGAGATACGCAGTATTTT
J gene: TRBJ2-2; D gene: -; V gene: TRBV7-9; clone size: -; CDR3 protein: CASSPAPGQNTGELFF; CDR3 DNA: TGTGCCAGCAGCCCAGCTCCGGGACAAAACACCGGGGAGCTGTTTTTT
J gene: TRBJ2-2; D gene: TRBD1; V gene: TRBV5-6; clone size: -; CDR3 protein: CASSLAGTASYTGELFF; CDR3 DNA: TGTGCCAGCAGCTTGGCGGGGACAGCCTCTTACACCGGGGAGCTGTTTTTT
J gene: TRBJ1-2; D gene: -; V gene: TRBV11-2; clone size: -; CDR3 protein: CASSLIPGGSYGYTF; CDR3 DNA: TGTGCCAGCAGCTTAATTCCGGGGGGATCCTATGGCTACACCTTC
J gene: TRBJ1-1; D gene: TRBD1; V gene: TRBV5-4; clone size: -; CDR3 protein: CASSLVPGQGAAEAFF; CDR3 DNA: TGTGCCAGCAGCTTGGTTCCGGGACAGGGGGCCGCTGAAGCTTTCTTT
J gene: TRBJ2-7; D gene: -; V gene: TRBV9; clone size: -; CDR3 protein: CASSDLGSEQYF; CDR3 DNA: TGTGCCAGCAGCGACCTTGGGAGCGAACAGTACTTC
J gene: TRBJ1-1; D gene: -; V gene: TRBV5-6; clone size: few; CDR3 protein: CASSLWGDTEAFF; CDR3 DNA: TGTGCCAGCAGCTTGTGGGGGGACACTGAAGCTTTCTTT
J gene: TRBJ1-2; D gene: -; V gene: TRBV29-1; clone size: -; CDR3 protein: CSVLGATSYGYTF; CDR3 DNA: TGCAGCGTTCTAGGGGCGACTAGCTATGGCTACACCTTC
J gene: TRBJ1-2; D gene: TRBD1; V gene: TRBV5-1; clone size: few; CDR3 protein: CASTQDRDSRGYTF; CDR3 DNA: TGCGCCAGCACCCAGGACAGGGATTCGCGAGGCTACACCTTC
J gene: TRBJ2-7; D gene: -; V gene: TRBV27; clone size: -; CDR3 protein: CASSLQGSSYEQYF; CDR3 DNA: TGTGCCAGCAGTTTACAGGGTAGCTCCTACGAGCAGTACTTC
J gene: TRBJ1-2; D gene: -; V gene: TRBV29-1; clone size: -; CDR3 protein: CSANTLDSFNYGYTF; CDR3 DNA: TGCAGCGCCAATACACTGGACAGCTTTAACTATGGCTACACCTTC
J gene: TRBJ2-1; D gene: -; V gene: TRBV7-9; clone size: -; CDR3 protein: CASSPSTGFNEQFF; CDR3 DNA: TGTGCCAGCAGCCCCTCAACGGGGTTCAATGAGCAGTTCTTC
J gene: TRBJ1-2; D gene: -; V gene: TRBV4-3; clone size: -; CDR3 protein: CASSQDGGAYDGYTF; CDR3 DNA: TGCGCCAGCAGCCAAGACGGGGGGGCCTATGATGGCTACACCTTC
J gene: TRBJ1-4; D gene: TRBD1; V gene: TRBV7-9; clone size: -; CDR3 protein: CASSSTGGEKLFF; CDR3 DNA: TGTGCCAGCAGCTCGACAGGGGGGGAAAAACTGTTTTTT
J gene: TRBJ2-5; D gene: TRBD2; V gene: TRBV7-9; clone size: -; CDR3 protein: CASSQVSGGTQYF; CDR3 DNA: TGTGCCAGCAGCCAAGTTTCGGGGGGGACCCAGTACTTC
J gene: TRBJ1-5; D gene: TRBD1; V gene: TRBV6-5; clone size: -; CDR3 protein: CASGQYSNQPQHF; CDR3 DNA: TGTGCCTCGGGACAGTATAGCAATCAGCCCCAGCATTTT
J gene: TRBJ2-3; D gene: TRBD1; V gene: TRBV7-9; clone size: -; CDR3 protein: CASSTGQGATDTQYF; CDR3 DNA: TGTGCCAGCAGCACGGGGCAGGGGGCGACAGATACGCAGTATTTT
J gene: TRBJ2-1; D gene: TRBD2; V gene: TRBV7-3; clone size: -; CDR3 protein: CASSLSGTSGNEQFF; CDR3 DNA: TGTGCCAGCAGCCTGTCCGGGACTAGCGGGAATGAGCAGTTCTTC
J gene: TRBJ1-1; D gene: -; V gene: TRBV9; clone size: -; CDR3 protein: CASSQSAGSTEAFF; CDR3 DNA: TGTGCCAGCAGTCAATCGGCTGGGAGCACTGAAGCTTTCTTT
J gene: TRBJ2-3; D gene: TRBD2; V gene: TRBV6-5; clone size: -; CDR3 protein: CASSYSGGVTDTQYF; CDR3 DNA: TGTGCCAGCAGTTACAGCGGGGGGGTCACAGATACGCAGTATTTT
J gene: TRBJ1-1; D gene: -; V gene: TRBV5-5; clone size: -; CDR3 protein: CASSLGGGLLNTEAFF; CDR3 DNA: TGTGCCAGCAGCTTGGGGGGGGGACTCCTGAACACTGAAGCTTTCTTT
J gene: TRBJ1-2; D gene: TRBD1; V gene: TRBV27; clone size: -; CDR3 protein: CASSSPTGGIYGYTF; CDR3 DNA: TGTGCCAGCAGTTCTCCGACAGGGGGTATCTATGGCTACACCTTC
J gene: TRBJ2-1; D gene: -; V gene: TRBV5-8; clone size: -; CDR3 protein: CASSRGSYNEQFF; CDR3 DNA: TGTGCCAGCAGCCGGGGCTCCTACAATGAGCAGTTCTTC
J gene: TRBJ2-1; D gene: TRBD2; V gene: TRBV2; clone size: -; CDR3 protein: CASRAITSGLDNEQFF; CDR3 DNA: TGTGCCAGCAGGGCCATTACTAGCGGGCTAGACAATGAGCAGTTCTTC
J gene: TRBJ2-7; D gene: -; V gene: TRBV11-2; clone size: few; CDR3 protein: CASSPEYRSSYEQYF; CDR3 DNA: TGTGCCAGCAGTCCGGAATACAGGAGCTCCTACGAGCAGTACTTC
J gene: TRBJ2-1; D gene: -; V gene: TRBV9; clone size: -; CDR3 protein: CASSPVGAGSYNEQFF; CDR3 DNA: TGTGCCAGCAGCCCCGTTGGAGCTGGCTCCTACAATGAGCAGTTCTTC
J gene: TRBJ1-1; D gene: -; V gene: TRBV7-8; clone size: -; CDR3 protein: CASSVRVHPNTEAFF; CDR3 DNA: TGTGCCAGCAGCGTCCGGGTCCACCCTAACACTGAAGCTTTCTTT
J gene: TRBJ2-7; D gene: TRBD2; V gene: TRBV19; clone size: -; CDR3 protein: CASSISGSSYEQYF; CDR3 DNA: TGTGCCAGTAGTATTAGCGGGAGTTCCTACGAGCAGTACTTC
J gene: TRBJ2-7; D gene: -; V gene: TRBV14; clone size: once; CDR3 protein: CASSQDWGVLGYEQYF; CDR3 DNA: TGTGCCAGCAGCCAAGATTGGGGGGTCCTCGGCTACGAGCAGTACTTC
J gene: TRBJ2-5; D gene: -; V gene: TRBV11-2; clone size: -; CDR3 protein: CASSLTPGMGETQYF; CDR3 DNA: TGTGCCAGCAGCTTAACCCCAGGGATGGGCGAGACCCAGTACTTC
J gene: TRBJ2-7; D gene: -; V gene: TRBV29-1; clone size: -; CDR3 protein: CSVEKQNRDEQYF; CDR3 DNA: TGCAGCGTTGAAAAACAGAATAGAGACGAGCAGTACTTC
J gene: TRBJ2-1; D gene: -; V gene: TRBV4-1; clone size: once; CDR3 protein: CASSQRTGHNEQFF; CDR3 DNA: TGCGCCAGCAGCCAACGAACAGGGCACAATGAGCAGTTCTTC
J gene: TRBJ2-2; D gene: TRBD1; V gene: TRBV7-9; clone size: -; CDR3 protein: CASSVGQGAAGELFF; CDR3 DNA: TGTGCCAGCAGCGTAGGACAGGGGGCGGCCGGGGAGCTGTTTTTT
J gene: TRBJ1-1; D gene: TRBD1; V gene: TRBV19; clone size: -; CDR3 protein: CASSVTGGTTEAFF; CDR3 DNA: TGTGCCAGTAGTGTTACAGGGGGCACGACTGAAGCTTTCTTT
J gene: TRBJ2-3; D gene: TRBD1; V gene: TRBV5-6; clone size: -; CDR3 protein: CASSLGGQGDTQYF; CDR3 DNA: TGTGCCAGCAGCTTGGGCGGACAGGGAGATACGCAGTATTTT